This record looks at one T cell receptor beta chain sequence and its context. The data are from a study of blood T cell repertoires in COVID-19. Sequencing was performed with immunoSEQ multiplex PCR; in TCRdb, only in-frame clones are kept and a portion is missing. Of roughly 130,000 clones listed, about 90% are singletons. This CDR3 has 14 amino acids. V was clipped by 5 bases and J by 4 bases, with 12 bases between them. The germline V gene encodes CDR1 SGHVS and CDR2 FQNEAQ. The sequenced material came from peripheral blood. This TCR came from a woman aged 55-70 years with acute or convalescent COVID-19. V is TRBV7-8 and J is TRBJ2-1; D may be TRBD1 (5 bases). The CDR3 DNA sequence: TGTGCCAGCAGCCTCCAGGGTTCTTACAATGAGCAGTTCTTC. The encoded protein is CASSLQGSYNEQFF.